One sample yielded the 32 T cell receptor beta chains listed below, sequenced in a study of blood T cell repertoires in COVID-19. The assay was immunoSEQ multiplex PCR, and TCRdb's table has in-frame clones only and misses some. This table holds under 200,000 clones, 70% to 90% found once. The specimen sequenced was peripheral blood. These receptors originate from a man aged 35-49 years with active or convalescent COVID-19.

Comments on this clone: Other DNA sequences from this sample encode an identical CDR3 as well. The genes are TRBV5-1 and TRBJ2-7, with TRBD2 matching 12 bases. J lost 4 bases, V lost 5 bases, and 7 bases had no gene match. In germline, CDR1 is SGHRS, CDR2 YFSETQ. The CDR3 sequence is 15 residues long. CDR3 sequence reads: CASSPTSGSSYEQYF. DNA of the CDR3: TGCGCCAGCAGTCCGACTAGCGGGAGTAGTTACGAGCAGTACTTC.

This chain connects TRBV7-2 to TRBJ1-2; possibly TRBD1 for D (5 bases). The CDR3 loop spans 14 amino acids. The germline CDR1 and CDR2 sequences are SGHTA and FQGNSA. The germline V and J ends were trimmed by 4 bases and 7 bases, with 16 bases remaining between them. CDR3 sequence reads: CASSSRGEEGGYTF. The CDR3, as DNA: TGTGCCAGCAGCTCGAGAGGGGAGGAGGGTGGCTACACCTTC. The complete variable domain, with remaining parts taken from reference TRBV7-2 and TRBJ1-2, reads GAGVSQSPSNKVTEKGKDVELRCDPISGHTALYWYRQSLGQGLEFLIYFQGNSAPDKSGLPSDRFSAERTGGSVSTLTIQRTQQEDSAVYLCASSSRGEEGGYTFGSGTRLTVV.

The V and J genes are TRBV29-1 and TRBJ2-3; 10 bases agree with TRBD2. Germline V CDR1 and CDR2: SQVTM, ANQGSEA. Trimming took 6 bases from V and 2 from J; bases not matched to a gene: 11. This CDR3 spans 16 amino acids. The CDR3 sequence: CSVGVGSGRNTDTQYF. For the CDR3, the DNA is TGCAGCGTCGGGGTTGGTAGCGGGAGGAACACAGATACGCAGTATTTT.

The genes are TRBV11-3 and TRBJ2-1; D is unclear. The CDR3 covers 15 residues. Germline CDR1 is SGHNT and CDR2 is YENEEA. V lost 5 bases and J lost 7, with 18 bases in between. In nucleotides, the CDR3 is TGTGCCAGCAGCCCTTGGGTGGGTGAGGAAAATGAGCAGTTCTTC. Translation: CASSPWVGEENEQFF.

This sequence joins TRBV12-5 and TRBJ2-5, with D tentatively TRBD1 (6 bases). Germline lookup yields CDR1 LGHNT and CDR2 FRNRAP. V was shortened by 1 base and J by 3 bases, with 24 bases between the two germline ends. The CDR3 sequence is 19 residues long. This chain's CDR3 is CASGLGVLSLRDTKETQYF. The CDR3 DNA reads TGTGCTAGTGGTTTGGGGGTTTTGAGTTTAAGGGACACAAAAGAGACCCAGTACTTC.

The sample holds one count of this clone. The chain uses TRBV6-5 and TRBJ1-3; TRBD1 might be the D (5 bases). Germline values: CDR1 MNHEY, CDR2 SVGAGI. The CDR3 is made up of 16 amino acids. The V and J ends lost 0 bases and 0 bases respectively, with 9 bases between them. The DNA for the CDR3 is TGTGCCAGCAGTTACTCTGGGGCCCTCTCTGGAAACACCATATATTTT. It yields the protein CASSYSGALSGNTIYF.

The chain carries TRBV19 and TRBJ2-1; 8 bases fit TRBD1. In germline, CDR1 is LNHDA, CDR2 SQIVND (reference sequence). With 10 bases clipped from V and 1 base from J, the junction kept 6 bases outside the gene matches. This CDR3 is built from 14 residues. DNA of the CDR3: TGTGCCACCCGGGACAGGCTTTCCTACAATGAGCAGTTCTTC. This codes for CATRDRLSYNEQFF. Filled out from reference TRBV19 and TRBJ2-1, the complete variable domain reads DGGITQSPKYLFRKEGQNVTLSCEQNLNHDAMYWYRQDPGQGLRLIYYSQIVNDFQKGDIAEGYSVSREKKESFPLTVTSAQKNPTAFYLCATRDRLSYNEQFFGPGTRLTVL.

The J gene is TRBJ1-1, the V gene TRBV20-1, with 7 bases identical to TRBD1. The CDR3 is 14 residues long. Losses at the gene ends were 3 bases for V and 5 bases for J; bases not matched to a gene: 9. Germline-derived CDR1 and CDR2 are DFQATT and SNEGSKA (reference sequence). In DNA, the CDR3 is TGCAGTGCTAGTAACAGGGGAATTTGGACTGAAGCTTTCTTT. It encodes CSASNRGIWTEAFF.

This chain joins TRBV27 and TRBJ2-3; D gene ambiguous. The V gene lost 3 bases and the J gene lost 3 bases, with 16 bases spanning the gap. CDR1 is MNHEY and CDR2 is SMNVEV in the germline V gene (reference sequence). The CDR3 sequence is 16 residues long. CDR3 nucleotide sequence: TGTGCCAGCAGTTTTCTGGGCCCCCGTGGGACAGATACGCAGTATTTT. Protein sequence: CASSFLGPRGTDTQYF.

V is TRBV7-9 and J is TRBJ1-2; D is undetermined. The V and J ends lost 5 bases and 4 bases respectively, with 8 bases between them. Germline CDR1 is SEHNR and CDR2 is FQNEAQ (reference sequence). The CDR3 loop spans 12 amino acids. The CDR3 loop is CASSMDSYGYTF. CDR3 nucleotides: TGTGCCAGCAGCATGGACTCCTATGGCTACACCTTC.

The chain has TRBV3-1 (or the pseudogene TRBV3-2) and TRBJ1-1, with D possibly matching TRBD1 (5 bases). Germline loops: CDR1 LGHDT, CDR2 YNNKEL (reference sequence). Trimming took 0 bases from V and 4 from J, leaving 12 bases between them. This CDR3 is built from 15 residues. The CDR3 bases are TGTGCCAGCAGCCAAGATCAGGCCAGGGCCACTGAAGCTTTCTTT. Its protein product is CASSQDQARATEAFF.

The chain combines TRBV5-1 with TRBJ2-7; 12 positions match TRBD2. The J segment lost 5 bases and the V segment lost 5 bases, leaving 5 bases of the junction unmatched. CDR1 is SGHRS, CDR2 YFSETQ, per germline. CDR3 length equals 14 residues. Here the CDR3 reads CASRVGLAGNEQYF. The CDR3 region has the DNA TGCGCCAGCAGGGTCGGACTAGCGGGGAACGAGCAGTACTTC.

The chain joins TRBV7-8 to TRBJ2-1; no definite D call. The CDR3 runs to 15 residues. From germline, CDR1 is SGHVS and CDR2 FQNEAQ. V was cut by 1 base and J by 8 bases, with 15 bases left in between. The DNA for the CDR3 is TGTGCCAGCAGCTTAGATCGAGATGCAAGATATGAGCAGTTCTTC. Encoded protein: CASSLDRDARYEQFF.

V usage is TRBV10-2 and J usage is TRBJ1-3, with D tentatively TRBD1 (5 bases). Deletions cut 7 bases from V and 4 bases from J, with 23 bases between. The germline gives CDR1 WSHSY, CDR2 SAAADI. The CDR3 is 17 residues long. The CDR3 nucleotides are TGCGCCAGCATCCCCCTGGTCGCGGGGGTATCAGGAAACACCATATATTTT. It encodes CASIPLVAGVSGNTIYF.

This clone was counted once. A junction boundary mismatches the germline segment, possibly from a read error. The chain recombines TRBV13 with TRBJ1-1; D gene ambiguous. The CDR3 spans 11 residues. Germline V gene lookup returns CDR1 PRHDT and CDR2 FYEKMQ (reference sequence). The CDR3 DNA follows: TGTGCCAGCAGCTTAGGCACTCAAGCTTTCTTT. Protein sequence: CASSLGTQAFF.

The CDR3: CASSLTGSSYEQYF. Written as DNA, the CDR3 is TGCGCCAGCAGCCTGACAGGGTCCTCCTACGAGCAGTACTTC. V is TRBV5-1 and J is TRBJ2-7, with 7 nucleotides matching TRBD1. The CDR3 loop spans 14 amino acids. Germline-derived CDR1 and CDR2 are SGHRS and YFSETQ. V lost 4 bases to trimming and J lost 0 bases; unmatched junction nucleotides: 4.

The rearrangement uses TRBV7-2 and TRBJ2-3; TRBD2 matches 9 bases. Germline V CDR1 and CDR2: SGHTA, FQGNSA. The CDR3 has 13 amino acids. V lost 2 bases to trimming and J lost 7 bases; unmatched junction nucleotides: 1. CDR3 in amino acids: CASSLLAGYTQYF. The CDR3 bases are TGTGCCAGCAGCTTACTAGCGGGGTATACGCAGTATTTT. Drawing the rest from reference TRBV7-2 and TRBJ2-3, the complete variable domain is GAGVSQSPSNKVTEKGKDVELRCDPISGHTALYWYRQSLGQGLEFLIYFQGNSAPDKSGLPSDRFSAERTGGSVSTLTIQRTQQEDSAVYLCASSLLAGYTQYFGPGTRLTVL.

The J gene is TRBJ1-4, the V gene TRBV19; D ambiguous. V lost 2 bases and J 3 bases, leaving 10 bases between the germline ends. Per germline, CDR1 LNHDA and CDR2 SQIVND (reference sequence). This CDR3 comprises 15 residues. The chain's CDR3 is CASSISVNANEKLFF. The CDR3 DNA is TGTGCCAGTAGTATATCGGTCAATGCTAATGAAAAACTGTTTTTT. The whole variable domain, remainder taken from reference TRBV19 and TRBJ1-4, is DGGITQSPKYLFRKEGQNVTLSCEQNLNHDAMYWYRQDPGQGLRLIYYSQIVNDFQKGDIAEGYSVSREKKESFPLTVTSAQKNPTAFYLCASSISVNANEKLFFGSGTQLSVL.

The J gene is TRBJ2-7, the V gene TRBV11-3; no clear D gene. V was pared by 1 base and J by 1 base, with 8 bases between. CDR1 SGHNT and CDR2 YENEEA come from the germline V gene. The CDR3 runs to 14 residues. The CDR3 reads CASSLVAGSYEQYF. The CDR3 DNA is TGTGCCAGCAGCTTAGTGGCAGGATCCTACGAGCAGTACTTC.

The genes are TRBV23-1 and TRBJ1-3; 9 nucleotides agree with TRBD1. TRBV23-1 is reported as an ORF; its role is uncertain. The CDR3 length is 18 residues. V lost 3 bases to trimming and J lost 0 bases; unmatched junction nucleotides: 9. The CDR3 reads CASSHPGTGRLSGNTIYF. The CDR3 nucleotides are TGCGCCAGCAGTCATCCCGGGACAGGGCGACTCTCTGGAAACACCATATATTTT.

The genes are TRBV4-3 and TRBJ1-4, with TRBD1 matching 7 bases. This CDR3 has 16 amino acids. With 4 bases clipped from V and 3 bases from J, the junction kept 8 bases outside the gene matches. The germline V gene encodes CDR1 LGHNA and CDR2 YSLEER. The CDR3 sequence: CASSPQTGVSNEKLFF. CDR3 bases: TGCGCCAGCAGCCCGCAAACAGGGGTATCTAATGAAAAACTGTTTTTT.

This sequence joins TRBV7-2 and TRBJ1-2, with D possibly matching TRBD1 (5 bases). CDR3 size: 13 residues. Germline assignment: CDR1 SGHTA and CDR2 FQGNSA. V was cut by 5 bases and J by 7 bases, with 14 bases left in between. The CDR3 protein is CASSPLARAGYTF. CDR3 DNA sequence: TGTGCCAGCAGCCCATTGGCCAGGGCTGGCTACACCTTC.

The genes are TRBV24-1 and TRBJ1-3, with unresolved D. CDR1 KGHDR and CDR2 SFDVKD come from the germline V gene. Trimming removed 5 bases at V and 3 bases at J, with 10 bases between. The CDR3 sequence is 14 residues long. The CDR3 sequence: CATSVRLFGNTIYF. Written as DNA, the CDR3 is TGTGCCACCAGTGTGAGGCTTTTTGGAAACACCATATATTTT.

The chain is built from TRBV10-3 and TRBJ2-1, with 9 bases matching TRBD2. Germline V gives CDR1 ENHRY, CDR2 SYGVKD. Unmatched junction bases numbered 5, after V lost 1 base and J lost 7 bases. The CDR3 is made up of 15 amino acids. The CDR3 sequence: CAISEYRTSVNEQFF. The CDR3 nucleotides read TGTGCCATCAGTGAGTATAGGACTAGCGTTAATGAGCAGTTCTTC.

The chain couples TRBV29-1 to TRBJ1-2; TRBD1 matches 7 bases. Germline V gene sequence: CDR1 SQVTM, CDR2 ANQGSEA. The CDR3 runs 13 residues. V gave up 8 bases and J gave up 4 bases; unmatched junction bases: 10. The CDR3: CSFQTGSGYGYTF. DNA of the CDR3: TGCAGCTTTCAGACAGGGTCAGGCTATGGCTACACCTTC. Full variable domain (rest looked up from reference TRBV29-1 and TRBJ1-2): SAVISQKPSRDICQRGTSLTIQCQVDSQVTMMFWYRQQPGQSLTLIATANQGSEATYESGFVIDKFPISRPNLTFSTLTVSNMSPEDSSIYLCSFQTGSGYGYTFGSGTRLTVV.

V and J are TRBV30 and TRBJ2-1; weak D call: TRBD1 (6 bases). Trimming cost V 1 base and J 1 base, with 17 bases left between them. This CDR3 contains 17 residues. In germline, CDR1 is GTSNPN, CDR2 SVGIG (reference sequence). CDR3 protein: CAWSGLRGQQSYNEQFF. CDR3 sequence (DNA): TGTGCCTGGAGTGGCCTACGAGGACAGCAGTCCTACAATGAGCAGTTCTTC.

This chain joins TRBV3-1 (or the pseudogene TRBV3-2) and TRBJ2-5, with 9 bases fitting TRBD2. Germline values: CDR1 LGHDT, CDR2 YNNKEL (reference sequence). J was trimmed by 5 bases and V by 3 bases; bases with no gene match: 7. The length of the CDR3 is 15 residues. The CDR3 region has the DNA TGTGCCAGCAGCCACCCCACCAGCGGGAGGGAGACCCAGTACTTC. Protein: CASSHPTSGRETQYF.

The chain couples TRBV29-1 to TRBJ2-3, with unresolved D. Trimming shortened V by 6 bases and J by 2 bases, and 18 bases separated the two germline ends. This CDR3 is 15 amino acids long. CDR1 is SQVTM and CDR2 is ANQGSEA in the germline V gene. CDR3 DNA: TGCAGCGTGCGACTGGAAATTACTTACACAGATACGCAGTATTTT. It is translated as CSVRLEITYTDTQYF.

This clone showed up just once. At the DNA level, this CDR3 is encoded by other sequences in the same sample as well. The gene calls are TRBV6-5 and TRBJ2-7; 7 bases match TRBD1. This CDR3 has 13 amino acids. Germline assignment: CDR1 MNHEY and CDR2 SVGAGI. V lost 6 bases and J lost 3; bases outside the gene matches: 5. CDR3 coding DNA: TGTGCCAGCAGCCTGGGACAGAGCTACGAGCAGTACTTC. Translating gives CASSLGQSYEQYF.

The CDR3 DNA reads TGTGCCATCAGTCCCGACGCAGGGATGAACACTGAAGCTTTCTTT. It codes for CAISPDAGMNTEAFF. The V gene is TRBV10-3, the J gene TRBJ1-1, with D possibly matching TRBD1 (5 bases). Germline V CDR1 and CDR2: ENHRY, SYGVKD. CDR3 size: 15 residues. Trimming stripped 5 bases from V and 0 bases from J, with 13 bases between.

This sequence joins TRBV6-5 and TRBJ1-5; D gene ambiguous. The CDR3 runs 14 residues. The germline V and J ends were trimmed by 4 bases and 7 bases, with 14 bases remaining between them. Germline V lookup: CDR1 MNHEY, CDR2 SVGAGI. The CDR3 reads CASSLEGSSQPQHF. The CDR3 nucleotides read TGTGCCAGCAGTTTGGAGGGTTCGTCCCAGCCCCAGCATTTT.

In this sample, this clone turned up a few times. The chain employs TRBV12-5 and TRBJ1-1, with TRBD1 as a possible D gene (6 bases). Germline lookup yields CDR1 LGHNT and CDR2 FRNRAP. CDR3 size: 12 residues. V was pared by 8 bases and J by 5 bases, with 12 bases between. CDR3 region: CASWEQGTEAFF. The CDR3 nucleotides are TGTGCTAGTTGGGAACAGGGTACTGAAGCTTTCTTT.